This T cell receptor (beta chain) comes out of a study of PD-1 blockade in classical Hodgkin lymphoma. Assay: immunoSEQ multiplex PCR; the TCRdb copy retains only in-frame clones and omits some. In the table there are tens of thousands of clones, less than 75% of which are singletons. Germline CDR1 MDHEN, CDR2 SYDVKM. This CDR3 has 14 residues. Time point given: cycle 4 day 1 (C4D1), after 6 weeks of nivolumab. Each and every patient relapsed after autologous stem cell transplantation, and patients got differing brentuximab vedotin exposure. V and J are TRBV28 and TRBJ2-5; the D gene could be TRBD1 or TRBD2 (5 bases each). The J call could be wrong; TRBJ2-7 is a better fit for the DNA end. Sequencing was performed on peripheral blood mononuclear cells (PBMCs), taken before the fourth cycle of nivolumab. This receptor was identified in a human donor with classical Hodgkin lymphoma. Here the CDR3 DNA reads TGTGCCAGCAGTACGCCGGGACGGAACTACGAGCAGTACTTC. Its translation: CASSTPGRNYEQYF.